The 22 T cell receptor beta chains below come from one sample, sequenced in a study of T cells in Graves' hyperthyroidism and ophthalmopathy (dated by TCRdb to the late 2010s). The library was built by means of multiplex PCR. The listed sequencing device is Illumina HiSeq 2000. Amplification of TCR beta CDR3 regions was carried out from RNA transcripts. A first-round RT-PCR of the TCR CDR3 used the HTBI primer set with the Qiagen OneStep RT-PCR kit. TCRdb reworked the public reads: Q25 trimming with fastp, MiXCR clone assembly, productive beta chains retained. CDR3 protein sequences are deduplicated, and each keeps its most common genes and DNA. Here the sample has about 620,000 distinct CDR3 sequences; about 17% occur a single time. Less than 4.5% of the sample rests with the top ten. The sequencing sample was made of blood. The receptors shown here come from a woman aged 25 to 39 with Graves' hyperthyroidism.

V is TRBV12-3 or TRBV12-4 and J is TRBJ2-7; TRBD1 is a possible D gene (5 bases). The ends were cut back, 3 bases at V and 0 bases at J, with 9 bases in the middle. The CDR3 consists of 14 residues. For the CDR3, the DNA is TGTGCCAGCAGTTTGGCCAGGGCCTCCTACGAGCAGTACTTC. Amino acids: CASSLARASYEQYF.

As to this clonotype: A much larger clone sits a single nucleotide away, making a read error possible. The chain combines TRBV2 with TRBJ1-4; D gene uncertain. Trimming removed 6 bases at V and 9 bases at J, with 14 bases between. CDR3 size: 13 residues. Germline CDR1 and CDR2: SNHLY and FYNNEI. The CDR3 nucleotides are TGTGCCAGCAGGGACTTCCCCGTTAAAAAACTGTTTTTT. Its protein product is CASRDFPVKKLFF.

This clonotype was seen repeatedly, ten times or more. The chain couples TRBV3-1 to TRBJ2-3; D assignment may be TRBD1 or TRBD2 (5 bases each). With 0 bases removed from V and 7 bases from J, the gap between germline ends came to 11 bases. From germline, CDR1 is LGHDT and CDR2 YNNKEL (reference sequence). This CDR3 spans 14 amino acids. CDR3 DNA sequence: TGTGCCAGCAGCCAAGAAATTCAGGGACATACGCAGTATTTT. Protein: CASSQEIQGHTQYF.

A single count supports this clonotype. The J gene is TRBJ1-4, the V gene TRBV28, with no clear D. V was clipped by 8 bases and J by 7 bases, with 11 bases between them. The germline V gene has CDR1 MDHEN and CDR2 SYDVKM. The CDR3 contains 12 residues. The CDR3 here is CASGFGLEKLFF. The CDR3, as DNA: TGTGCCAGCGGCTTCGGTCTTGAAAAACTGTTTTTT.

This clonotype was seen many times. V and J are TRBV18 and TRBJ2-3; 7 bases are a match to TRBD1. The CDR3 covers 15 residues. Germline CDR1 and CDR2: KGHSH and LQKENI. Trimming at V came to 0 bases and at J to 4 bases, leaving 4 bases not matched to a gene. CDR3 DNA: TGTGCCAGCTCACCACCGAACAGGGGCTCAGATACGCAGTATTTT. Translated, it gives CASSPPNRGSDTQYF.

The table lists this clonotype with many counts. The chain joins TRBV11-2 to TRBJ2-7; TRBD2 might be the D (6 bases). This CDR3 is built from 13 residues. CDR1 SGHAT and CDR2 FQNNGV come from the germline V gene. Deletions cut 5 bases from V and 5 bases from J, with 13 bases between. This CDR3 reads CASSPGLPHEQYF. CDR3 coding DNA: TGTGCCAGCAGCCCCGGACTACCCCACGAGCAGTACTTC.

This clonotype appeared many times. CDR3 coding DNA: TGTGCCAGCAGTATCACCGGGGAGCTGTTTTTT. Its protein is CASSITGELFF. The chain is built from TRBV6-1 and TRBJ2-2; no clear D gene. The CDR3 runs to 11 residues. Trimming cost V 5 bases and J 4 bases, with 2 bases left between them. Germline assignment: CDR1 MNHNS and CDR2 SASEGT.

This clonotype has a count of ten or more. The CDR3 DNA is TGTGCCAGTTCTCAAAGGGGGCGCGCGAATGAGCAGTTCTTC. Its translation: CASSQRGRANEQFF. The V gene is TRBV27, the J gene TRBJ2-1; TRBD1 agrees at 7 bases. V lost 9 bases to trimming and J lost 7 bases; unmatched junction nucleotides: 12. CDR1 is MNHEY, CDR2 SMNVEV, per germline (reference sequence). This CDR3 spans 14 amino acids.

The table lists this clonotype with a few counts. J is TRBJ2-6 and V is TRBV4-3; D remains ambiguous. Trimming stripped 1 base from V and 2 bases from J, with 3 bases between. This CDR3 region has 14 residues. Germline CDR1 is LGHNA and CDR2 is YSLEER. The CDR3 sequence is CASSQVPGANVLTF. CDR3 nucleotides: TGCGCCAGCAGCCAAGTACCTGGGGCCAACGTCCTGACTTTC.

V gene TRBV27 combines with J gene TRBJ1-2; D gene uncertain. The V end was cut by 4 bases, the J end by 2 bases, with 17 bases between. The CDR3 spans 16 residues. Germline lookup yields CDR1 MNHEY and CDR2 SMNVEV (reference sequence). CDR3 nucleotides: TGTGCCAGCAGTTCGCACCCTGACACGGAAAACTATGGCTACACCTTC. Protein: CASSSHPDTENYGYTF.

This clonotype was observed at least ten times. The rearrangement joins TRBV20-1 to TRBJ2-1, with unresolved D. The V gene lost 3 bases and the J gene lost 6 bases, with 3 bases spanning the gap. Germline-derived CDR1 and CDR2 are DFQATT and SNEGSKA (reference sequence). There are 10 residues in the CDR3. CDR3 residues: CSASINEQFF. CDR3 in DNA: TGCAGTGCTAGTATCAATGAGCAGTTCTTC.

This clonotype was counted between two and nine times. The chain joins TRBV6-5 to TRBJ2-3; TRBD1 aligns across 7 bases. This CDR3 region has 17 residues. V lost 2 bases, J lost 0 bases, and 8 bases stayed unmatched. CDR1 is MNHEY, CDR2 SVGAGI, per germline. The CDR3 reads CASSYPVGQASTDTQYF. For the CDR3, the DNA is TGTGCCAGCAGTTACCCCGTCGGACAGGCAAGCACAGATACGCAGTATTTT.

The chain carries TRBV27 and TRBJ2-7, with 13 positions matching TRBD2. CDR1 MNHEY and CDR2 SMNVEV come from the germline V gene (reference sequence). Trimming at V came to 5 bases and at J to 7 bases, leaving 8 bases not matched to a gene. The CDR3 contains 15 residues. Here the CDR3 reads CASSPGTSGKKEQYF. The CDR3 DNA reads TGTGCCAGCAGTCCCGGGACTAGCGGGAAAAAAGAGCAGTACTTC.

Notes on this clonotype: This may arise from a read error, as a much more abundant clone is one base away. V usage is TRBV13 and J usage is TRBJ2-3; TRBD2 matches 9 bases. Trimming took 8 bases from V and 1 from J; bases not matched to a gene: 7. The CDR3 sequence is 15 residues long. Germline assignment: CDR1 PRHDT and CDR2 FYEKMQ (reference sequence). The CDR3, as DNA: TGTGCCAGCTTTCTAGCGGGACTCTGCACAGATACGCAGTATTTT. Translation: CASFLAGLCTDTQYF.

The chain is built from TRBV6-1 and TRBJ1-5, with D maybe TRBD1 (6 bases). Germline V gene lookup returns CDR1 MNHNS and CDR2 SASEGT. Trimming left V 6 bases short and J 4 bases short, with 16 bases between. This CDR3 is built from 15 residues. CDR3 nucleotide sequence: TGTGCCAGCAGAGAACAGGGCCTAGGTAATCAGCCCCAGCATTTT. Translating it yields CASREQGLGNQPQHF.

This clonotype occurred a few times. CDR3 in amino acids: CAISERGSNTGELFF. CDR3 coding DNA: TGTGCCATCAGTGAGCGGGGATCGAACACCGGGGAGCTGTTTTTT. The chain links TRBV10-3 to TRBJ2-2; a weak D match, TRBD2 (5 bases). CDR3 length: 15 residues. Germline V lookup: CDR1 ENHRY, CDR2 SYGVKD. The germline V and J ends were trimmed by 2 bases and 0 bases, with 7 bases remaining between them.

The chain is built from TRBV5-6 and TRBJ2-7; 10 bases are shared with TRBD1. The CDR3 is 14 residues long. CDR1 is SGHDT and CDR2 is YYEEEE in the germline V gene. Losses at the gene ends were 1 base for V and 5 bases for J; bases not matched to a gene: 3. For the CDR3, the DNA is TGTGCCAGCAGCTTGTCGGGACAGGGGAACGAGCAGTACTTC. The encoded protein is CASSLSGQGNEQYF.

This clonotype was observed a few times. The chain joins TRBV28 to TRBJ1-5; the D gene is possibly TRBD1 (5 bases). Trimming removed 3 bases from V and 5 bases from J, with 11 bases in between. The CDR3 sequence is 14 residues long. Germline CDR1 is MDHEN and CDR2 is SYDVKM. The CDR3 sequence: CASSFVQAHQPQHF. Written as DNA, the CDR3 is TGTGCCAGCAGTTTCGTACAGGCCCATCAGCCCCAGCATTTT. Using reference TRBV28 and TRBJ1-5 for the parts outside the CDR3, the full variable domain is DVKVTQSSRYLVKRTGEKVFLECVQDMDHENMFWYRQDPGLGLRLIYFSYDVKMKEKGDIPEGYSVSREKKERFSLILESASTNQTSMYLCASSFVQAHQPQHFGDGTRLSIL.

This clonotype was seen a few times. The gene calls are TRBV28 and TRBJ1-2; D call uncertain. The V gene lost 1 base and the J gene lost 5 bases, with 14 bases spanning the gap. Germline lookup yields CDR1 MDHEN and CDR2 SYDVKM. CDR3 length: 15 amino acids. The DNA for the CDR3 is TGTGCCAGCAGTTTATCATCCGTAGGTTTTTATGGCTACACCTTC. Its protein is CASSLSSVGFYGYTF.

The chain is built from TRBV5-1 and TRBJ2-5; no clear D gene. Per germline, CDR1 SGHRS and CDR2 YFSETQ. The CDR3 spans 11 residues. V shed 7 bases and J shed 2 bases, with 6 bases lying between them. Here the CDR3 reads CASARQETQYF. Written as DNA, the CDR3 is TGCGCCAGCGCGAGACAAGAGACCCAGTACTTC.

This clonotype was seen ten or more times. The gene calls are TRBV6-1 and TRBJ2-3; D call uncertain. This CDR3 region has 17 residues. The V gene's germline CDR1 is MNHNS and CDR2 SASEGT. The V gene lost 5 bases and the J gene lost 0 bases, with 18 bases spanning the gap. CDR3 in DNA: TGTGCCAGCAGTCCCCGACCGGACGGATCTAGCACAGATACGCAGTATTTT. Translating it yields CASSPRPDGSSTDTQYF.

The rearrangement joins TRBV7-9 to TRBJ2-7, with 8 positions matching TRBD2. V lost 3 bases and J lost 6; bases outside the gene matches: 10. This CDR3 spans 15 amino acids. Germline CDR1 SEHNR, CDR2 FQNEAQ (reference sequence). This CDR3 reads CASSFAGTRTTEQYF. In DNA, the CDR3 is TGTGCCAGCAGCTTTGCCGGGACTAGGACGACCGAGCAGTACTTC. The full variable domain, completed using reference TRBV7-9 and TRBJ2-7, is DTGVSQNPRHKITKRGQNVTFRCDPISEHNRLYWYRQTLGQGPEFLTYFQNEAQLEKSRLLSDRFSAERPKGSFSTLEIQRTEQGDSAMYLCASSFAGTRTTEQYFGPGTRLTVT.